This T cell receptor beta chain was identified in a study of blood T cell repertoires in COVID-19. Study-level background: The origin of the acute and convalescent COVID-19 samples was the United States, Italy and Spain. Sources were T cells, B-cell-depleted T cells, or PBMCs; the material itself was cDNA or gDNA.

The CDR3 sequence is 13 residues long. V was clipped by 9 bases and J by 2 bases, with 9 bases between them. Germline lookup yields CDR1 SGHRS and CDR2 YFSETQ. Original processing methods: The assay estimated nucleated cells by amplifying reference gene primers. Measured with immunoSEQ multiplex PCR; TCRdb has only the in-frame clones, and not every one. That table is the source of V, J and clone size, and D and trimming were worked out from the DNA. Seen here are roughly 45,000 clones, about 87% observed once, and the top ten hold 15% to 19%. This clonotype was obtained from a man aged 55 to 70 with active COVID-19. Sequenced material: peripheral blood. J is TRBJ2-6 and V is TRBV5-1; maybe TRBD1 (6 bases). As DNA, the CDR3 is TGCGCCACAGGGGTGGCTGGGGCCAACGTCCTGACTTTC. Translated, it gives CATGVAGANVLTF.